Presented here are 25 T cell receptor beta chains from one specimen sequenced in a study of early T cells in non-severe SARS-CoV-2 infection. TCRdb processed the 5' RACE reads anew with MiXCR; each CDR3 protein has one entry. The data contain around 68,000 distinct CDR3 sequences, around 6.5% of them singletons. The material sequenced was whole blood, taken at baseline. These receptors were obtained from an adult who was a healthcare worker with PCR-confirmed SARS-CoV-2 infection or an uninfected control (not recorded which).

This clonotype was detected many times. The V gene is TRBV7-2, the J gene TRBJ2-1; the D call may be TRBD1 or TRBD2 (7 bases each). CDR3 length: 13 residues. The V gene's germline CDR1 is SGHTA and CDR2 FQGNSA. V was clipped by 5 bases and J by 10 bases, with 15 bases between them. CDR3 nucleotides: TGTGCCAGCAGCCCAGGGGGGGCTGGGGAGCAGTTCTTC. Residues: CASSPGGAGEQFF.

This clonotype was seen more than once but under ten times. This chain joins TRBV4-2 and TRBJ2-6; D not resolved. Trimming shortened V by 6 bases and J by 0 bases, and 12 bases separated the two germline ends. Germline V gene sequence: CDR1 LGHNA, CDR2 YNFKEQ. The CDR3 has 16 amino acids. CDR3 protein: CASSPQTGSGANVLTF. The CDR3 bases are TGTGCCAGCAGTCCCCAAACCGGCTCTGGGGCCAACGTCCTGACTTTC.

This clonotype was counted at least ten times. In DNA form, the CDR3 reads TGTGCCAGCAGCAGGGGACGGAGCTCCTACGAGCAGTACTTC. It translates to CASSRGRSSYEQYF. The chain employs TRBV12-3 or TRBV12-4 and TRBJ2-7; D is possibly TRBD1 (6 bases). Trimming shortened V by 6 bases and J by 0 bases, and 12 bases separated the two germline ends. The CDR3 sequence is 14 residues long.

There are many counts of this clonotype. The V call is TRBV13, the J call TRBJ2-4, with no clear D. The V and J ends lost 3 bases and 1 base respectively, with 7 bases between them. Looked up from germline, CDR1 is PRHDT and CDR2 is FYEKMQ (reference sequence). This CDR3 has 14 residues. CDR3 sequence reads: CASSFLTAKNIQYF. CDR3 coding DNA: TGTGCCAGCAGCTTTTTGACGGCCAAAAACATTCAGTACTTC.

There are many counts of this clonotype. This rearrangement joins TRBV7-8 to TRBJ2-1; D is ambiguous. The CDR3 contains 16 residues. Germline V CDR1 and CDR2: SGHVS, FQNEAQ. V shed 4 bases and J shed 3 bases, with 16 bases lying between them. The CDR3 is CASSSSRIALYNEQFF. CDR3 sequence (DNA): TGTGCCAGCAGCTCGTCTAGGATCGCGCTCTACAATGAGCAGTTCTTC.

The table lists this clonotype with many counts. The rearrangement links TRBV5-6 to TRBJ1-2; 7 nucleotides align to TRBD1. This CDR3 is built from 14 residues. The V gene's germline CDR1 is SGHDT and CDR2 YYEEEE. After removal of 2 bases from V and 4 bases from J, the junction contained 5 bases not matched to a gene. The CDR3 spells CASSFGQVPYGYTF. The CDR3 DNA follows: TGTGCCAGCAGCTTTGGACAGGTCCCCTATGGCTACACCTTC.

This clonotype has a count of ten or more. The chain combines TRBV15 with TRBJ2-1; D unresolved. The CDR3 spans 13 residues. Between the trimmed V and J ends, which lost 3 bases and 2 bases, there was a span of 5 bases. Germline V gives CDR1 LNHNV, CDR2 YYDKDF (reference sequence). The chain's CDR3 is CATSSEAYNEQFF. In DNA form, the CDR3 reads TGTGCCACCAGCAGCGAGGCCTACAATGAGCAGTTCTTC.

This clonotype showed up many times. The chain uses TRBV6-5 and TRBJ2-1; D is unresolved. The ends were cut back, 0 bases at V and 1 base at J, with 7 bases in the middle. CDR1 MNHEY and CDR2 SVGAGI come from the germline V gene. This CDR3 spans 15 amino acids. CDR3 amino acids: CASSYSPRSYNEQFF. CDR3 sequence (DNA): TGTGCCAGCAGTTACTCGCCGAGGTCCTACAATGAGCAGTTCTTC.

The genes are TRBV5-1 and TRBJ2-3, with D unresolved. Trimming took off 6 bases at V and 1 base at J, with 3 bases between the two ends. CDR1 is SGHRS, CDR2 YFSETQ, per germline. The CDR3 extends over 11 amino acids. The CDR3 here is CASKGTDTQYF. DNA for the CDR3: TGCGCCAGCAAGGGCACAGATACGCAGTATTTT.

This clonotype was counted ten times or more. The chain carries TRBV18 and TRBJ1-4; TRBD1 is a possible D gene (6 bases). Germline lookup yields CDR1 KGHSH and CDR2 LQKENI. V was pared by 4 bases and J by 8 bases, with 20 bases between. The CDR3 has 16 amino acids. The CDR3 bases are TGTGCCAGCTCACACTCAGGGGCCACCGAGGGAGAAAAACTGTTTTTT. Translating it yields CASSHSGATEGEKLFF.

In its sample, this clonotype was seen a few times. This chain uses TRBV18 with TRBJ1-2, with 9 bases that match TRBD1. This CDR3 spans 17 amino acids. The V segment lost 2 bases and the J segment 2 bases; nucleotides outside the gene matches: 9. The germline gives CDR1 KGHSH, CDR2 LQKENI. CDR3 sequence reads: CASSPNFGQGKNYGYTF. The CDR3, as DNA: TGTGCCAGCTCACCAAACTTTGGACAGGGGAAGAACTATGGCTACACCTTC. The entire variable domain, with the rest obtained from reference TRBV18 and TRBJ1-2, is as follows: NAGVMQNPRHLVRRRGQEARLRCSPMKGHSHVYWYRQLPEEGLKFMVYLQKENIIDESGMPKERFSAEFPKEGPSILRIQQVVRGDSAAYFCASSPNFGQGKNYGYTFGSGTRLTVV.

The chain is built from TRBV4-1 and TRBJ2-2; D is ambiguous. Germline V lookup: CDR1 MGHRA, CDR2 YSYEKL. The CDR3 covers 14 residues. Between the trimmed V and J ends, which lost 7 bases and 0 bases, there was a span of 9 bases. In DNA form, the CDR3 reads TGCGCCAGCAAAGACCTTACGAACACCGGGGAGCTGTTTTTT. Encoded protein: CASKDLTNTGELFF.

This clonotype was detected a few times. The chain carries TRBV5-4 and TRBJ2-4, with a possible D match to TRBD2 (7 bases). V dropped 0 bases and J dropped 1 base, with 20 bases sitting between them. Looked up from germline, CDR1 is SGHNT and CDR2 is YYREEE (reference sequence). The CDR3 sequence is 19 residues long. CDR3 coding DNA: TGTGCCAGCAGCTTGGGCAAGGGGGGGAGTCAACAGGCCAAAAACATTCAGTACTTC. Protein product: CASSLGKGGSQQAKNIQYF.

V and J are TRBV4-2 and TRBJ1-5, with no clear D. V was pared by 0 bases and J by 5 bases, with 5 bases between. Per germline, CDR1 LGHNA and CDR2 YNFKEQ. This CDR3 is built from 13 residues. The CDR3 here is CASSQDEDQPQHF. CDR3 coding DNA: TGTGCCAGCAGCCAAGACGAGGATCAGCCCCAGCATTTT.

This clonotype turned up a few times. The rearrangement joins TRBV3-2 to TRBJ1-1; the table gives TRBD1 as D, unverified against the DNA. TRBV3-2 is annotated as a pseudogene. CDR3 length equals 16 residues. CDR3 amino acids: CASSQDFRGWWTEAFF. CDR3 coding DNA: TGTGCCAGCAGCCAAGATTTCAGGGGCTGGTGGACTGAAGCTTTCTTT.

This clonotype was recorded only once. A read error may explain this, as a much larger clone is one base away. The chain combines TRBV7-2 with TRBJ2-7; no clear D gene. Germline loops: CDR1 SGHTA, CDR2 FQGNSA. There are 14 residues in the CDR3. CDR3 bases: TGTGCCAGGAGCTTAGCAAATGGACCCTACGAGCAGTACTTC. Translation gives CARSLANGPYEQYF. Variable domain in full (rest from reference TRBV7-2 and TRBJ2-7): GAGVSQSPSNKVTEKGKDVELRCDPISGHTALYWYRQSLGQGLEFLIYFQGNSAPDKSGLPSDRFSAERTGGSVSTLTIQRTQQEDSAVYLCARSLANGPYEQYFGPGTRLTVT.

This clonotype was observed many times. The V and J genes are TRBV5-1 and TRBJ2-7; D is possibly TRBD1 (6 bases). The CDR3 extends over 15 amino acids. V dropped 2 bases and J dropped 2 bases, with 14 bases sitting between them. The germline CDR1 and CDR2 sequences are SGHRS and YFSETQ. The CDR3 region has the DNA TGCGCCAGCAGCTTAGACCCCGGGACAACCTACGAGCAGTACTTC. This translates into CASSLDPGTTYEQYF. The full variable domain, rest sourced from reference TRBV5-1 and TRBJ2-7, is KAGVTQTPRYLIKTRGQQVTLSCSPISGHRSVSWYQQTPGQGLQFLFEYFSETQRNKGNFPGRFSGRQFSNSRSEMNVSTLELGDSALYLCASSLDPGTTYEQYFGPGTRLTVT.

This clonotype has a count of ten or more. V is TRBV20-1 and J is TRBJ2-1, with D unresolved. Germline V lookup: CDR1 DFQATT, CDR2 SNEGSKA (reference sequence). Trimming left V 2 bases short and J 6 bases short, with 8 bases between. There are 12 residues in the CDR3. The CDR3 DNA sequence: TGCAGTGCTAGACCCCGGGCCAATGAGCAGTTCTTC. Its translation is CSARPRANEQFF.

This clonotype came up many times. The V call is TRBV11-2, the J call TRBJ1-2; TRBD1 aligns across 11 bases. J gave up 7 bases and V 5 bases, and 9 bases lay outside the gene matches. Germline assignment: CDR1 SGHAT and CDR2 FQNNGV. The CDR3 runs 15 residues. CDR3 sequence reads: CASSAPGQGVVGYTF. CDR3 DNA sequence: TGTGCCAGCAGCGCGCCGGGACAGGGGGTAGTTGGCTACACCTTC. Full variable domain (remainder filled in from reference TRBV11-2 and TRBJ1-2): EAGVAQSPRYKIIEKRQSVAFWCNPISGHATLYWYQQILGQGPKLLIQFQNNGVVDDSQLPKDRFSAERLKGVDSTLKIQPAKLEDSAVYLCASSAPGQGVVGYTFGSGTRLTVV.

This rearrangement joins TRBV25-1 to TRBJ1-2; D might be TRBD1 (6 bases). The CDR3 loop spans 13 amino acids. The V gene's germline CDR1 is MGHDK and CDR2 SYGVNS. With 1 base removed from V and 8 bases from J, the gap between germline ends came to 11 bases. For the CDR3, the DNA is TGTGCCAGCAGTGAATGGGCAGGGGTAGGCTACACCTTC. It specifies CASSEWAGVGYTF.

This clonotype occurred many times. DNA of the CDR3: TGCAGTGCTAGAGATGCCGCTAGCCGAGATACGCAGTATTTT. Encoded protein: CSARDAASRDTQYF. This chain uses TRBV20-1 with TRBJ2-3; D is possibly TRBD2 (5 bases). Trimming shortened V by 0 bases and J by 5 bases, and 12 bases separated the two germline ends. Germline assignment: CDR1 DFQATT and CDR2 SNEGSKA (reference sequence). CDR3 length: 14 residues.

This clonotype was seen repeatedly, ten times or more. This chain connects TRBV3-1 to TRBJ1-2; unclear D gene. CDR1 and CDR2 from the germline V gene are LGHDT and YNNKEL (reference sequence). Trimming left V 1 base short and J 6 bases short, with 12 bases between. The CDR3 is 14 amino acids. The CDR3 DNA follows: TGTGCCAGCAGCCAAGTAGCAGGCAGAGATGGCTACACCTTC. This translates into CASSQVAGRDGYTF. The whole variable domain, remainder taken from reference TRBV3-1 and TRBJ1-2, is DTAVSQTPKYLVTQMGNDKSIKCEQNLGHDTMYWYKQDSKKFLKIMFSYNNKELIINETVPNRFSPKSPDKAHLNLHINSLELGDSAVYFCASSQVAGRDGYTFGSGTRLTVV.

This clonotype was picked up many times. This chain links TRBV6-2 or TRBV6-3 with TRBJ2-7, with D possibly being TRBD1 or TRBD2 (5 bases each). This CDR3 comprises 21 residues. V was pared by 11 bases and J by 4 bases, with 42 bases between. CDR1 and CDR2 from the germline V gene are MNHEY and SVGEGT. The CDR3 nucleotides read TGTGCCGTCCGCCACCGCGGGCTGGGCGAACTGCCGCCGGGACCTCTATACGAGCAGTACTTC. It is translated as CAVRHRGLGELPPGPLYEQYF.

This clonotype showed up many times. The chain combines TRBV7-3 with TRBJ2-7, with 11 bases fitting TRBD2. The V gene's germline CDR1 is SGHTA and CDR2 FQGTGA. V shed 5 bases, J shed 4 bases, and the junction held 4 bases outside the gene matches. This CDR3 region has 14 residues. For the CDR3, the DNA is TGTGCCAGCAGCCCAGGGACTAGCGGTTACGAGCAGTACTTC. Translated: CASSPGTSGYEQYF.

This clonotype was counted ten times or more. The gene calls are TRBV20-1 and TRBJ2-4, with 9 bases fitting TRBD1. V dropped 8 bases and J dropped 10; count of bases not matched to a gene: 12. The CDR3 totals 13 residues. CDR1 and CDR2 (germline): DFQATT, SNEGSKA (reference sequence). CDR3 loop: CSPSRDRDKIQYF. The CDR3 bases are TGCAGTCCCAGTAGGGACAGGGACAAAATTCAGTACTTC.